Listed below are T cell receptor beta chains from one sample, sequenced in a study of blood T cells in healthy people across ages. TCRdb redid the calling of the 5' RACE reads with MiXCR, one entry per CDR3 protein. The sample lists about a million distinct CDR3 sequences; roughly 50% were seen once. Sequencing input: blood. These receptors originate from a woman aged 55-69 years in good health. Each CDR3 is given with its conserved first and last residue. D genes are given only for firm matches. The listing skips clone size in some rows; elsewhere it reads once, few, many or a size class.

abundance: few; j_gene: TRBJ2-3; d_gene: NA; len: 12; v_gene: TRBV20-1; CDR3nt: TGCAGTGCTACTAGTACCCGGGATACGCAGTATTTT; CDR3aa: CSATSTRDTQYF
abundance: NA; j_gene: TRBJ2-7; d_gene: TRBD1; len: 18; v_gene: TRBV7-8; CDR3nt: TGTGCCAGCAGCTTAGGACCCCCAAGCTCATCAGGGGGCTACGAGCAGTACTTC; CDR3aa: CASSLGPPSSSGGYEQYF
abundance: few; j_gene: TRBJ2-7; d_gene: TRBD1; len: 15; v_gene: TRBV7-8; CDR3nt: TGTGCCAGCAGCTTGGGACAGGGAGTCCCCTACGAGCAGTACTTC; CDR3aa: CASSLGQGVPYEQYF
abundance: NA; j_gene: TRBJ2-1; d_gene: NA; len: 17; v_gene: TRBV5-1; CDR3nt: TGCGCCAGCAGCCAAGTGACGGGCGGGACTGCCTACAATGAGCAGTTCTTC; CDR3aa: CASSQVTGGTAYNEQFF
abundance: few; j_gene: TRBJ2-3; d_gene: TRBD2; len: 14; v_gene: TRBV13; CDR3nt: TGTGCCAGCAGCTTAAGGCTAGCGGGGGATACGCAGTATTTT; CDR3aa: CASSLRLAGDTQYF
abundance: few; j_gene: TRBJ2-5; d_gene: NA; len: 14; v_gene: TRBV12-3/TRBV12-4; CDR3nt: TGTGCCAGCAGTACATGGACATCCAATATCCGGCAGTACTTC; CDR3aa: CASSTWTSNIRQYF
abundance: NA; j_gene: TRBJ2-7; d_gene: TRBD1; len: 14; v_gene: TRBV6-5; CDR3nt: TGTGCCAGCAGTAAGCCGGGACAGGGCGACGAGCAGTACTTC; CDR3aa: CASSKPGQGDEQYF
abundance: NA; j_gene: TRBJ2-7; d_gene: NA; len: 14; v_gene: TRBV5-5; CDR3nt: TGTGCCAGCCTCTTTGGTGCAAGCTCCTACGAGCAGTACTTC; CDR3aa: CASLFGASSYEQYF
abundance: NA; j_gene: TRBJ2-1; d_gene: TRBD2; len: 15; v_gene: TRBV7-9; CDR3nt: TGTGCCAGCAGCTTGGGACTAGCGACCTACAATGAGCAGTTCTTC; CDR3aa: CASSLGLATYNEQFF
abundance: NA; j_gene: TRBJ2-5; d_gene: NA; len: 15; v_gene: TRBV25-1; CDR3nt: TGTGCCAGCAGTGAGCCCCTCCCGTACCAAGAGACCCAGTACTTC; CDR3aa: CASSEPLPYQETQYF
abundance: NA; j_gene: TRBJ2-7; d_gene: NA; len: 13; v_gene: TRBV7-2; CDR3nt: TGTGCCGGCAGCCGACGGGAGCTTGACGAGCAGTACTTC; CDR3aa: CAGSRRELDEQYF
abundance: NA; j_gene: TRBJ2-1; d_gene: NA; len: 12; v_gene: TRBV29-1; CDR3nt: TGCAGCGTTGGGTATAACTACAATGAGCAGTTCTTC; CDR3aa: CSVGYNYNEQFF
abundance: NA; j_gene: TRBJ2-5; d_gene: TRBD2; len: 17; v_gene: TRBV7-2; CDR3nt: TGTGCCAGCAGCTTAGTCCGTCTAGCGGGAGCTAGGGAGACCCGGTACTTC; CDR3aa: CASSLVRLAGARETRYF
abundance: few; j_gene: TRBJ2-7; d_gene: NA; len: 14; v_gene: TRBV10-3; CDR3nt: TGTGCCATCAGTGCGCGAACAGGGCGCTACGAGCAGTACTTC; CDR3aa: CAISARTGRYEQYF
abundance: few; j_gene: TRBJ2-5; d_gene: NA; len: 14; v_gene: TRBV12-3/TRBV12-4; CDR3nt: TGTGCCAGCAGCCGGGAGCTGGGGGGAGAGACCCAGTACTTC; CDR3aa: CASSRELGGETQYF
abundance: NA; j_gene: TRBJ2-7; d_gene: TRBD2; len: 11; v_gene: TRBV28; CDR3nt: TGTGCCAGCAGATTAGCGGGAGAGCAGTACTTC; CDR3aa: CASRLAGEQYF
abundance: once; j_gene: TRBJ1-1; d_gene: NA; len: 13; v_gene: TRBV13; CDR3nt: TGTGCCAGCAGCGGCACGGGGCTCGCTGAAGCTTTCTTT; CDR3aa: CASSGTGLAEAFF
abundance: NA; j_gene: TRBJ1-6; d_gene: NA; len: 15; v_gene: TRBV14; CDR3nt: TGTGCCAGCAGCCAAGGACAGACGCGTAATTCACCCCTCCACTTT; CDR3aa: CASSQGQTRNSPLHF
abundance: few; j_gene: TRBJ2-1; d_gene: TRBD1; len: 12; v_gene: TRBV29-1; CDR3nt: TGCAGCGTTGGTAGAGGGGGCCTTGAGCAGTTCTTC; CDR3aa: CSVGRGGLEQFF
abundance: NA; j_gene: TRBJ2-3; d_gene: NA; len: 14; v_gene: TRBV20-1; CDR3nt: TGCAGTGCCCCGACAGGGACTAGCACAGATACGCAGTATTTT; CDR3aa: CSAPTGTSTDTQYF
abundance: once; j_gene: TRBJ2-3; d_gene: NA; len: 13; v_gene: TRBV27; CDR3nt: TGTGCCAGCAGTGTATTGGGAATGGATACGCAGTATTTT; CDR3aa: CASSVLGMDTQYF
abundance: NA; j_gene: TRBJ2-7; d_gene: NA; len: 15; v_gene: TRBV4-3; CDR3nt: TGCGCCAGCAGCCAAGCTGCAGAGGTGATCTACGAGCAGTACTTC; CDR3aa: CASSQAAEVIYEQYF
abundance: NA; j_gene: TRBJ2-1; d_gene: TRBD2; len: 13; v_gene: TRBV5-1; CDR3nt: TGCGCCAGCAGCGCGTGGGGGGGCAATGAGCAGTTCTTC; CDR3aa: CASSAWGGNEQFF
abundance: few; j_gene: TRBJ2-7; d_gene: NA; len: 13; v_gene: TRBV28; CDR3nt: TGTGCCAGCAGAGACGGCAGGCCCTACGAGCAGTACTTC; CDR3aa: CASRDGRPYEQYF
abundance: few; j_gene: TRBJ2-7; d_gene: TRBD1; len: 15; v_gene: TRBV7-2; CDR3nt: TGTGCCAGCAGCCGCATGCCGGGACAGGGGCTCGAGCAGTACTTC; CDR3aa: CASSRMPGQGLEQYF
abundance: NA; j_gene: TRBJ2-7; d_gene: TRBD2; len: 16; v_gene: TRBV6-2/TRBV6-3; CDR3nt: TGTGCCAGCAGTTACCCCGGGAGGGGAAAACTGTACGAGCAGTACTTC; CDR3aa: CASSYPGRGKLYEQYF
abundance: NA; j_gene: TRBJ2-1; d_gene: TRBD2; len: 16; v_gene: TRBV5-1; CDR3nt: TGCGCCAGCAGCTTGGCCGCGACTAGCGCCTACAATGAGCAGTTCTTC; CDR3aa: CASSLAATSAYNEQFF
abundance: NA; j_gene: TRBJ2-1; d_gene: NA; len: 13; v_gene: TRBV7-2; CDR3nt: TGTGCCAGCAGCTTAGCCCCGGGCCGCTACAAGTTCTTC; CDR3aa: CASSLAPGRYKFF
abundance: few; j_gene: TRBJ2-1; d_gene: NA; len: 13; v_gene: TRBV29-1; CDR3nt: TGCAGCGCGACCACCCCCGAAGAAAATGAGCAGTTCTTC; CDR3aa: CSATTPEENEQFF
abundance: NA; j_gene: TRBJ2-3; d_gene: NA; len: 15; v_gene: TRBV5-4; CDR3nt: TGTGCCAGCAGCCCCGGAGGGCTAGTTGCAGATACGCAGTATTTT; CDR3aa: CASSPGGLVADTQYF
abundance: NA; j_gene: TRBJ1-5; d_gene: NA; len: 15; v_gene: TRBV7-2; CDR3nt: TGTGCCAGCAGCCCCCGGGGGGGGAGCAATCAGCCCCAGCATTTT; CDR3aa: CASSPRGGSNQPQHF
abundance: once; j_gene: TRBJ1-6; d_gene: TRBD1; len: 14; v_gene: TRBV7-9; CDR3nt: TGTGCCAGCAGCCCTGACAGGGTCATTTCACCCCTCCACTTT; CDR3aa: CASSPDRVISPLHF
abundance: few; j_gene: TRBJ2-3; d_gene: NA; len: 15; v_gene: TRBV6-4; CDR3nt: TGTGCCAGCAGTGACGGGACGAGTAGCACAGATACGCAGTATTTT; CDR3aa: CASSDGTSSTDTQYF
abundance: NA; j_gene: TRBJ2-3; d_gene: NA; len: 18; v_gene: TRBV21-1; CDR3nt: TGTGCCAGCAGCAAAGAGGTTGGGGGGGCGAAGGGGGCAGATACGCAGTATTTT; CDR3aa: CASSKEVGGAKGADTQYF
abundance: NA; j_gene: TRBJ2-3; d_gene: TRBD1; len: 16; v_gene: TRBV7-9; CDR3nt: TGTGCCAGCAGCTTAGCTCGGACAGGGAACACAGATACGCAGTATTTT; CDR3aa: CASSLARTGNTDTQYF
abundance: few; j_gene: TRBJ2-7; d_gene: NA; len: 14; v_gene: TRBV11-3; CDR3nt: TGTGCCAGCAGCTTACGGGACGGTTCCTACGAGCAGTACTTC; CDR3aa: CASSLRDGSYEQYF
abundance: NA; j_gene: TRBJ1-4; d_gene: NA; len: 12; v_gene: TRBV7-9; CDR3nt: TGTGCCAGCAGCGTGAACAGTGGAAAACTGTTTTTT; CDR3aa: CASSVNSGKLFF
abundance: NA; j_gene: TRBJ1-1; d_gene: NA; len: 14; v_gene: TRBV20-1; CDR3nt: TGCAGTGCTAGAGATCCAGGGCGCAGCTTTGAAGCTTTCTTT; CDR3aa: CSARDPGRSFEAFF
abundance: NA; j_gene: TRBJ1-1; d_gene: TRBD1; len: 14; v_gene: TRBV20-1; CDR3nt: TGCAGTGCTAGAGATCCAGGGGGTTTCACTGAAGCTTTCTTT; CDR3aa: CSARDPGGFTEAFF
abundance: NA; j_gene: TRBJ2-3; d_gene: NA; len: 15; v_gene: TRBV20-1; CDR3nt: TGCAGTGCTAGAGTATTTTTCATCGGGACAGATACGCAGTATTTT; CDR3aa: CSARVFFIGTDTQYF
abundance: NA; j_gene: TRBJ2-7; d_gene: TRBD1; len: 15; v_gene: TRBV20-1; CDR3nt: TGCAGTGCTAGGTTCCCATCGGGACAGGGCAGCGAGCAGTACTTC; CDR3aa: CSARFPSGQGSEQYF
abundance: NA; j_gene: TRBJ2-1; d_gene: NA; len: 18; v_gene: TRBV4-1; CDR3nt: TGCGCCAGCAGCCAAGATGGAGGCGGGCGGGGAACCTACAATGAGCAGTTCTTC; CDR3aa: CASSQDGGGRGTYNEQFF
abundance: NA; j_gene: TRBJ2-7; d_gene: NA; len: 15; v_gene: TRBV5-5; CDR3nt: TGTGCCAGCAGCTTGGCCGGGATAGCATCCTACGAGCAGTACTTC; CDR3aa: CASSLAGIASYEQYF
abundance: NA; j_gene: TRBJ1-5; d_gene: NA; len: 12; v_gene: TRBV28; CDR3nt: TGTGCCAGCGGCCCGGGCAATCAGCCCCAGCATTTT; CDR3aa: CASGPGNQPQHF
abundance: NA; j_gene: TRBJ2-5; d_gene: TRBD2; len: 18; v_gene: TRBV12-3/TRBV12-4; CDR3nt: TGTGCCAGCAGTTCCGCTGGTTACCCGCGGGGGAGGCAAGAGACCCAGTACTTC; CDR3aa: CASSSAGYPRGRQETQYF